The sequence of this T cell receptor beta chain was determined in a study of OX40 agonist ivuxolimab in advanced cancers. The method was immunoSEQ multiplex PCR; TCRdb's version includes in-frame clones alone and lacks a portion of them. The sample lists 75,000 to 95,000 clones, roughly 90% occurring once. This clone was seen ten or more times. Its antigen is still unknown. Samples were taken at baseline and on day 1 of cycles 4 and 7. General study points: With doses of 0.1 to 3.0 mg/kg, CD4+ and CD8+ blood T cells had undergone clonal expansion by week 6.

The starting material was CD4+ or CD8+ T cells sorted from blood, obtained in a trial of the OX40 agonist ivuxolimab. The clonotype originates from an adult with an advanced solid tumor such as melanoma, head and neck, liver or kidney cancer.

The CDR3 sequence: CASSLGTGPYEQYF. The CDR3 DNA is TGTGCCAGCAGCTTAGGGACAGGCCCCTACGAGCAGTACTTC. J is TRBJ2-7 and V is TRBV7-2, with 7 bases identical to TRBD1. V gave up 1 base and J gave up 2 bases; unmatched junction bases: 2. This CDR3 has 14 residues. Germline CDR1 reads SGHTA; CDR2 reads FQGNSA.